The 10 T cell receptor beta chains given below trace back to one sample, sequenced in a study of T cells in localized non-small cell lung cancer. Libraries were prepared by immunoSEQ multiplex PCR; TCRdb keeps only in-frame clonotypes and omits some of them. Here the sample spans about 20,000 clones, more than 75% being singletons. Source: PBMCs, taken before any cancer treatment. Receptor source: a man between 40 and 69 years old with stage II squamous cell lung carcinoma.

The chain uses TRBV4-3 and TRBJ1-4; weak D call: TRBD1 (5 bases). The V gene's germline CDR1 is LGHNA and CDR2 YSLEER. Trimming stripped 1 base from V and 3 bases from J, with 12 bases between. The CDR3 spans 16 residues. The CDR3 bases are TGCGCCAGCAGCCAAGGTCGGCAGGGATCTAATGAAAAACTGTTTTTT. This sequence encodes CASSQGRQGSNEKLFF.

Worth noting for this clone: Other nucleotide sequences in the sample specify the same CDR3. The chain employs TRBV5-4 and TRBJ2-5; 11 bases agree with TRBD2. Germline lookup yields CDR1 SGHNT and CDR2 YYREEE (reference sequence). V shed 4 bases and J 1 base; nucleotides not matched to a gene: 3. The CDR3 extends over 15 amino acids. The CDR3: CASSLTSGSQETQYF. The CDR3 nucleotides read TGTGCCAGCAGCCTTACTAGCGGGAGCCAAGAGACCCAGTACTTC.

The genes are TRBV5-1 and TRBJ2-3; D is ambiguous. Germline CDR1 reads SGHRS; CDR2 reads YFSETQ. V lost 1 base and J lost 2, with 14 bases in between. The CDR3 covers 16 residues. The CDR3 sequence: CASSLSGGIPTDTQYF. CDR3 nucleotides: TGCGCCAGCAGCTTGTCCGGCGGCATACCCACAGATACGCAGTATTTT. Based on the CDR3 plus reference TRBV5-1 and TRBJ2-3, the full variable domain is KAGVTQTPRYLIKTRGQQVTLSCSPISGHRSVSWYQQTPGQGLQFLFEYFSETQRNKGNFPGRFSGRQFSNSRSEMNVSTLELGDSALYLCASSLSGGIPTDTQYFGPGTRLTVL.

The chain uses TRBV5-1 and TRBJ2-5; TRBD2 matches at 12 bases. The CDR3 runs to 17 residues. V dropped 1 base and J dropped 0; count of bases not matched to a gene: 4. CDR1 and CDR2 from the germline V gene are SGHRS and YFSETQ. The CDR3 loop reads CASSLWLAGGYQETQYF. In DNA form, the CDR3 reads TGCGCCAGCAGCTTGTGGCTAGCGGGAGGGTACCAAGAGACCCAGTACTTC.

Written as DNA, the CDR3 is TGTGCCTGGAGCCCTAGCGGGGTTCCCTACGAGCAGTACTTC. It translates to CAWSPSGVPYEQYF. The J gene is TRBJ2-7, the V gene TRBV30; TRBD2 matches 9 bases. J lost 2 bases, V lost 3 bases, and 5 bases had no gene match. Germline CDR1 is GTSNPN and CDR2 is SVGIG (reference sequence). The CDR3 loop spans 14 amino acids. Full variable domain (outside the CDR3, taken from reference TRBV30 and TRBJ2-7): SQTIHQWPATLVQPVGSPLSLECTVEGTSNPNLYWYRQAAGRGLQLLFYSVGIGQISSEVPQNLSASRPQDRQFILSSKKLLLSDSGFYLCAWSPSGVPYEQYFGPGTRLTVT.

The J gene is TRBJ1-4, the V gene TRBV19; 8 positions agree with TRBD1. From germline, CDR1 is LNHDA and CDR2 SQIVND (reference sequence). The CDR3 is 15 amino acids. V lost 6 bases, J lost 10 bases, and 13 bases stayed unmatched. CDR3 sequence reads: CASRELTGDYGKLFF. The CDR3 DNA reads TGTGCCAGTAGGGAACTGACAGGGGACTACGGAAAACTGTTTTTT.

The V and J genes are TRBV27 and TRBJ2-3; 8 nucleotides agree with TRBD1. The germline gives CDR1 MNHEY, CDR2 SMNVEV (reference sequence). V lost 8 bases, J lost 0 bases, and 10 bases stayed unmatched. CDR3 length: 16 amino acids. The CDR3: CASAGQDFSSTDTQYF. The CDR3 region has the DNA TGTGCCAGCGCGGGACAGGACTTCTCTAGCACAGATACGCAGTATTTT.

The CDR3 nucleotides read TGTGCCAGTAGTAGGACAGATCAAGAGACCCAGTACTTC. Translated: CASSRTDQETQYF. The gene calls are TRBV19 and TRBJ2-5; D perhaps matches TRBD1 (6 bases). V lost 4 bases, J lost 2 bases, and 8 bases lay in between. Germline lookup yields CDR1 LNHDA and CDR2 SQIVND (reference sequence). This CDR3 comprises 13 residues.

This clone is labeled medium-sized. This chain connects TRBV9 to TRBJ1-2, with D hard to call. This CDR3 has 16 amino acids. The germline V gene encodes CDR1 SGDLS and CDR2 YYNGEE. V dropped 0 bases and J dropped 3 bases, with 15 bases sitting between them. CDR3 in amino acids: CASSVAQSGDDYGYTF. The CDR3 DNA reads as TGTGCCAGCAGCGTAGCTCAATCAGGCGACGACTATGGCTACACCTTC.

The chain combines TRBV6-1 with TRBJ2-7; TRBD1 aligns across 11 bases. Trimming at V came to 3 bases and at J to 0 bases, leaving 1 base not matched to a gene. Germline lookup yields CDR1 MNHNS and CDR2 SASEGT. This CDR3 contains 15 residues. The CDR3 is CASSEGQGVSYEQYF. CDR3 DNA: TGTGCCAGCAGTGAGGGACAGGGGGTCTCCTACGAGCAGTACTTC.